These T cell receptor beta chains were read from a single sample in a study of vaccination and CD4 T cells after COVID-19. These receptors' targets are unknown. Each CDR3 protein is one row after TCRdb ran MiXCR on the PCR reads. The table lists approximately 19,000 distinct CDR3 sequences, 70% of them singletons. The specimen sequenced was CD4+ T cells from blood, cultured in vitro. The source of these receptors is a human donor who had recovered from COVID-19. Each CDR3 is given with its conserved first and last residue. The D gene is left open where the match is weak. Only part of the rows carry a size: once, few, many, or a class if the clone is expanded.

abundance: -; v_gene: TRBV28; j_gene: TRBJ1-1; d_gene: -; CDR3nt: TGTGCCAGCAGTTTGAGGGGGGGCGTTTTAACAGCTTTCTTT; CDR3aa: CASSLRGGVLTAFF
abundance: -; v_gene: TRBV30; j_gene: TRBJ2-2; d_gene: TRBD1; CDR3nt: TGTGCCTGGCCCCGACAGGGCTCCGGGGAGCTGTTTTTT; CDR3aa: CAWPRQGSGELFF
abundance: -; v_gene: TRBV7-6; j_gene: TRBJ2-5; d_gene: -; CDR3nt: TGTGCCAGCAGCCGTGGACAGAGAGAGACCCAGTACTTC; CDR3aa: CASSRGQRETQYF
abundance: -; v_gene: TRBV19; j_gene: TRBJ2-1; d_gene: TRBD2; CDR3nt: TGTGCCAGTAGTATAGGTTGGGTTAGCGGGAGGAATGAGCAGTTCTTC; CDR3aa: CASSIGWVSGRNEQFF
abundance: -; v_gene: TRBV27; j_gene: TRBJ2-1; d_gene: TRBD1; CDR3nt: TGTGCCAGCAGTTTTACGGGACAGAGCACAGCATACAATGAGCAGTTCTTC; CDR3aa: CASSFTGQSTAYNEQFF
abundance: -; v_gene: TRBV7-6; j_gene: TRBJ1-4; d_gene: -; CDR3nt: TGTGCCAGCAGCGAGCGAGAGGCAACTAATGAAAAACTGTTTTTT; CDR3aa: CASSEREATNEKLFF
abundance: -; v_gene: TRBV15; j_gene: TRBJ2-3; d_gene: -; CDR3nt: TGTGCCACCAGCAGAGATGGATCAGATACGCAGTATTTT; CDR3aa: CATSRDGSDTQYF
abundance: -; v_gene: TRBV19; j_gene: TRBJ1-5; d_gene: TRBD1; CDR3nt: TGTGCCAGTAACCTGAGACAGGGTACCAATCAGCCCCAGCATTTT; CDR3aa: CASNLRQGTNQPQHF
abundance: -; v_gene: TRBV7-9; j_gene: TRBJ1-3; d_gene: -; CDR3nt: TGTGCCAGCACAGCTACAGGGACTGGAAACACCATATATTTT; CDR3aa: CASTATGTGNTIYF
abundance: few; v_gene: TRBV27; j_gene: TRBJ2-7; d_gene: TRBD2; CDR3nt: TGTGCCAGCAGTTTATCGAGTGCGGGAGGCCGCCGCGAGCAGTACTTC; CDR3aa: CASSLSSAGGRREQYF
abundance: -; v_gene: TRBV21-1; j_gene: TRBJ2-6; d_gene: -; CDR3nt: TGTGCCAGCAGCATTGAGGGGTTGCGGGCTGGGGCCAACGTCCTGACTTTC; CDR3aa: CASSIEGLRAGANVLTF
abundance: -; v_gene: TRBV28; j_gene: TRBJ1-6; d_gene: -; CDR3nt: TGTGCCAGCAGTTTGGCGGGTCATAATTCACCCCTCCACTTT; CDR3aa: CASSLAGHNSPLHF
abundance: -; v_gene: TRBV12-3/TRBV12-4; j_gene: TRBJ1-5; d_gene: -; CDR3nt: TGTGCCAGCACCCTGTTAGGGTGGAGCAATCAGCCCCAGCATTTT; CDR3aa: CASTLLGWSNQPQHF
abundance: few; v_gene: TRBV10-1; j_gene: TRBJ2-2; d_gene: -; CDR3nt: TGCGCCAGCAGAGATACGACGGGGGTAACGAACACCGGGGAGCTGTTTTTT; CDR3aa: CASRDTTGVTNTGELFF
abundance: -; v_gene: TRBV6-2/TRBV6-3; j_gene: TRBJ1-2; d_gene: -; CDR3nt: TGTGCCAGCAGCGCTGAATTATGGGGCTACACCTTC; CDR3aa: CASSAELWGYTF
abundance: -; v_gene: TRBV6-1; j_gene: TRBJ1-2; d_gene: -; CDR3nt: TGTGCCAGCATCAGGTTTAACTATGGCTACACCTTC; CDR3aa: CASIRFNYGYTF
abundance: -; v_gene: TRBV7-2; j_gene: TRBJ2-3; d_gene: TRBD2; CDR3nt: TGTGCCAGCAGCTTAGTAGCGGGAGCGGATACGCAGTATTTT; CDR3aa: CASSLVAGADTQYF
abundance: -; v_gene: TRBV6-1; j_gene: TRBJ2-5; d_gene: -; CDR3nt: TGTGCCAGCAACCCCCCTAGCTTTTTCCACCAAGAGACCCAGTACTTC; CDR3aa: CASNPPSFFHQETQYF
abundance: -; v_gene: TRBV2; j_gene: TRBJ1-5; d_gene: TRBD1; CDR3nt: TGTGCCAGCAGTGAAGCGCTGTACACAGGGGGTGCGTGGAGCAATCAGCCCCAGCATTTT; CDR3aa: CASSEALYTGGAWSNQPQHF
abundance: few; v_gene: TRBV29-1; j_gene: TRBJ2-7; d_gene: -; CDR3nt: TGCAGCGCAGGCAGGACCTACGAGCAGTACTTC; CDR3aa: CSAGRTYEQYF
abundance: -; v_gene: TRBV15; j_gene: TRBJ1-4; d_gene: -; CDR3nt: TGTGCCACCAGCAGAGTAGGTAGGGGCGGCCTGAATGAAAAACTGTTTTTT; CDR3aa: CATSRVGRGGLNEKLFF
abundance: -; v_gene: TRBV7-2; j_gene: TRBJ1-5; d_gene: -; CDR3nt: TGTGCCAGCAGCTTGACGTCAGGGAATCAGCCCCAGCATTTT; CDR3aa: CASSLTSGNQPQHF
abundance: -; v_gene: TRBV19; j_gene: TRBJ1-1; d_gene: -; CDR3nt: TGTGCCAGTAGTAGGGGACAATTGAACACTGAAGCTTTCTTT; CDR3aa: CASSRGQLNTEAFF
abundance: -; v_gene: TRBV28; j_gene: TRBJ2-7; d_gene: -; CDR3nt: TGTGCCAGCCTTTCCCTCGAACTCAAAGGCTACGAGCAGTACTTC; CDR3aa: CASLSLELKGYEQYF
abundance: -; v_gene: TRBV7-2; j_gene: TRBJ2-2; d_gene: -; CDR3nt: TGTGCCAGCAGTTCACAGGGGAGGACCGGGGAGCTGTTTTTT; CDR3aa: CASSSQGRTGELFF
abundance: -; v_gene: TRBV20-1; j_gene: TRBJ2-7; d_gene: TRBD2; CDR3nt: TGCAGTGCTCCGTCGCGGGAGTATTCCTACGAGCAGTACTTC; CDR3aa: CSAPSREYSYEQYF
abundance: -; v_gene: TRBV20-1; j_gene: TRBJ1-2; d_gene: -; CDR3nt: TGCAGTGCTAGCCCGACCACGGGCTACACCTTC; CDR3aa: CSASPTTGYTF
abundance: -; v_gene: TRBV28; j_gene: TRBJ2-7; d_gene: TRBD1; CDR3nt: TGTGCCAGCAGTCCGCGGACAGGGGTTCTATCTTACGAGCAGCACTTC; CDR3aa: CASSPRTGVLSYEQHF
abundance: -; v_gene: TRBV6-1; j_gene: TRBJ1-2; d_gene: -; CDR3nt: TGTGCCAGCATTGGGACCTCTAACTATGGCTACACCTTC; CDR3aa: CASIGTSNYGYTF
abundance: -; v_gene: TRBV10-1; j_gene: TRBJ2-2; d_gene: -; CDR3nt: TGCGCCAGGCGACAGCGGAGGACCGGGGAGCTGTTTTTT; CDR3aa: CARRQRRTGELFF
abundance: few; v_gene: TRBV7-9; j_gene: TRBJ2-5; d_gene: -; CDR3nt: TGTGCCAGCAGCAGAGCGGGCGGGCAAGAGACCCAGTACTTC; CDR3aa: CASSRAGGQETQYF
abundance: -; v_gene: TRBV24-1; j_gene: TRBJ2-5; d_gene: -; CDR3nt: TGTGCCACCAGTGTTGGTCCGGAGACCCAGTACTTC; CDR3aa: CATSVGPETQYF
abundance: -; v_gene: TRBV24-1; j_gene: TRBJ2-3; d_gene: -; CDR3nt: TGTGCCACCAGTGATCCCCTCGGGGGGCAAAGCACAGATACGCAGTATTTT; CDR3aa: CATSDPLGGQSTDTQYF
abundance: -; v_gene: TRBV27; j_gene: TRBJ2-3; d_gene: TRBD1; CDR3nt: TGTGCCAGCACCGGGACAGCCCGTCAGAATACGCAGTATTTT; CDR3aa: CASTGTARQNTQYF
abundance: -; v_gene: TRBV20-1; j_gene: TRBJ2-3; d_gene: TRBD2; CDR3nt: TGCAGTGCTAGGTGGGCTAGCGGGAGCACAGATACGCAGTATTTT; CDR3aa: CSARWASGSTDTQYF
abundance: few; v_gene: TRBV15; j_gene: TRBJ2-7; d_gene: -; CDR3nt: TGTGCCACCAGCAGAGACTTTTCCTACGAGCAGTACTTC; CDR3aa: CATSRDFSYEQYF
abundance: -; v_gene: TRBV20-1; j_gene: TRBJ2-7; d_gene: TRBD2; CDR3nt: TGCAGTGCGGGTGCTAGCGGGAGTATGAAGGGAGAGCAGTACTTC; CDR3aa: CSAGASGSMKGEQYF
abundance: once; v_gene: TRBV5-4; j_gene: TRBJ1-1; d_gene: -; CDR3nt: TGTGCCAGCAGCTTGGGTCGCGGCAGGGCGGGAGACGAAGCTTTCTTT; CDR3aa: CASSLGRGRAGDEAFF
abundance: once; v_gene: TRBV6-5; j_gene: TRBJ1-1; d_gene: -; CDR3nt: TGTGCCAGCAGTTACTCATTGGTGGCGTTAGCTTTCTTT; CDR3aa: CASSYSLVALAFF
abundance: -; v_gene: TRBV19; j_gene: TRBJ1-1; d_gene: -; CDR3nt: TGTGCCAGTGGGGGACCGAGAGGCACTGAAGCTTTCTTT; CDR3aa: CASGGPRGTEAFF
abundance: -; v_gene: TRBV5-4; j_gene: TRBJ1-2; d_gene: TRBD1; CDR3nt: TGTGCCAGCAGCGGCCGGGACAGGCAAGAGACAAACTATGGCTACACCTTC; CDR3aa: CASSGRDRQETNYGYTF
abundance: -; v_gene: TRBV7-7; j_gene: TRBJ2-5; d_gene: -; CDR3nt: TGTGCTAGCAGCCCGGGCTCGGGGTATTATGAGACCCAGTACTTC; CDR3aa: CASSPGSGYYETQYF
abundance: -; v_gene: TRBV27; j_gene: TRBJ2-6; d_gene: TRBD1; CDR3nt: TGTGCCAGCAGCTATAGGGGGACAGGGTCTTCTGGGGCCAACGTCCTGACTTTC; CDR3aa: CASSYRGTGSSGANVLTF